This is a list of T cell receptor beta chains from one sample in a study of regulatory T cells in long-lasting Graves disease. From the multiplex PCR reads, TCRdb called clonotypes with MiXCR, one entry per CDR3 protein. The repertoire consists of around 420,000 distinct CDR3 sequences, with around 15% occurring once and the leading ten covering approximately 21%. The sequencing used peripheral blood mononuclear cells (PBMCs), collected at new diagnosis, from a patient treated with antithyroid drugs. These receptors all stem from a female donor with Graves disease. The CDR3 runs from the conserved cysteine through the conserved F or W. The order of the fields is clone size, J gene, D gene, V gene, CDR3 protein, CDR3 DNA. A D gene is named only where the DNA matches it firmly. Where a row states a size, it is once, few, many or the class of an expanded clone; other rows omit it.

>many|TRBJ2-2|TRBD2|TRBV24-1
CATSEVSGRNTGELFF
TGTGCCACCAGTGAAGTTAGCGGGAGAAACACCGGGGAGCTGTTTTTT
>many|TRBJ2-2|-|TRBV20-1
CSARPGQNTGELFF
TGCAGTGCTAGGCCGGGACAGAACACCGGGGAGCTGTTTTTT
>once|TRBJ1-1|-|TRBV12-3/TRBV12-4
CASSLGSGAFF
TGTGCCAGTAGTCTTGGGTCGGGGGCTTTCTTT
>many|TRBJ2-7|-|TRBV30
CAWSIGVNNEQYF
TGTGCCTGGAGTATTGGGGTGAACAACGAGCAGTACTTC
>-|TRBJ1-2|TRBD1|TRBV20-1
CSARTGIGYGYTF
TGCAGTGCCAGGACAGGGATCGGCTATGGCTACACCTTC
>many|TRBJ2-1|TRBD1|TRBV27
CASSLHTGEIYNEQFF
TGTGCCAGCAGCCTACACACAGGGGAAATCTACAATGAGCAGTTCTTC
>few|TRBJ2-1|-|TRBV6-4
CASSDDGTSNEQFF
TGTGCCAGCAGTGACGACGGGACGAGCAATGAGCAGTTCTTC
>few|TRBJ2-1|TRBD1|TRBV10-2
CASSESTWGTGTYNEQFF
TGCGCCAGCAGTGAGTCGACGTGGGGGACAGGGACCTACAATGAGCAGTTCTTC
>-|TRBJ2-2|TRBD1|TRBV7-9
CAPRGQGNTGELFF
TGTGCCCCTAGGGGACAGGGTAACACCGGGGAGCTGTTTTTT
>many|TRBJ2-2|-|TRBV9
CASSTKLTGELFF
TGTGCCAGCAGCACAAAGCTAACCGGGGAGCTGTTTTTT
>-|TRBJ2-7|TRBD2|TRBV28
CASSSSGSQSFSYEQYF
TGTGCCAGCAGTTCTAGCGGGAGCCAATCTTTCTCCTACGAGCAGTACTTC
>few|TRBJ2-4|TRBD2|TRBV4-3
CASSQEGPTSGRIDIQYF
TGCGCCAGCAGCCAAGAAGGACCGACTAGCGGGAGAATCGACATTCAGTACTTC
>many|TRBJ1-5|-|TRBV13
CASSAGFNQPQHF
TGTGCCAGCAGCGCGGGGTTCAATCAGCCCCAGCATTTT
>few|TRBJ1-4|TRBD1|TRBV10-2
CASSDFRDSRLHPTNEKLFF
TGCGCCAGCAGTGACTTCCGGGACAGTCGGCTACACCCAACTAATGAAAAACTGTTTTTT
>-|TRBJ2-5|TRBD1|TRBV7-2
CASSGGTGVRETQYF
TGTGCCAGCAGCGGAGGGACAGGGGTCAGGGAGACCCAGTACTTC
>many|TRBJ1-2|-|TRBV28
CASSLPAGKGYTF
TGTGCCAGCAGCCTACCGGCAGGGAAGGGCTACACCTTC
>many|TRBJ2-3|TRBD1|TRBV5-1
CASRTGTGADTQYF
TGCGCCAGCAGAACCGGGACAGGGGCAGATACGCAGTATTTT
>-|TRBJ2-7|TRBD1|TRBV10-3
CAISEPGQGGYEQYF
TGTGCCATCAGTGAGCCGGGACAGGGGGGCTACGAGCAGTACTTC
>few|TRBJ2-7|TRBD1|TRBV18
CASSPFGQGSNEQYF
TGTGCCAGCTCACCATTCGGACAGGGATCAAACGAGCAGTACTTC
>many|TRBJ2-1|-|TRBV20-1
CSAVLSYNEQFF
TGCAGTGCTGTGCTCTCCTACAATGAGCAGTTCTTC
>many|TRBJ1-2|-|TRBV6-2/TRBV6-3
CASSYRIDNYGYTF
TGTGCCAGCAGTTACAGGATTGACAACTATGGCTACACCTTC
>-|TRBJ2-7|-|TRBV20-1
CSARDGGFYEQYF
TGCAGTGCTAGAGATGGGGGCTTCTACGAGCAGTACTTC
>many|TRBJ1-2|-|TRBV12-3/TRBV12-4
CASLGGALGGYTF
TGTGCCAGCTTAGGAGGGGCGCTAGGTGGCTACACCTTC
>few|TRBJ2-7|TRBD2|TRBV10-3
CAISDPTSVSYEQYF
TGTGCCATCAGTGATCCTACTAGCGTTTCATACGAGCAGTACTTC
>-|TRBJ2-2|-|TRBV4-1
CASSQVSGNTGELFF
TGCGCCAGCAGCCAAGTGAGCGGTAACACCGGGGAGCTGTTTTTT
>-|TRBJ1-5|-|TRBV2
CASSDVFKGFNQPQHF
TGTGCCAGCAGTGATGTTTTTAAGGGATTCAATCAGCCCCAGCATTTT
>many|TRBJ2-1|-|TRBV24-1
CATSDRIWGEQFF
TGTGCCACCAGTGATAGGATTTGGGGCGAGCAGTTCTTC
>many|TRBJ1-1|-|TRBV3-1
CASSRHRYNTEAFF
TGTGCCAGCAGCCGACACAGGTACAACACTGAAGCTTTCTTT
>few|TRBJ1-2|TRBD1|TRBV3-1
CASSQAPPSRGRGYGYTF
TGTGCCAGCAGCCAAGCGCCGCCTAGCAGGGGGCGAGGCTATGGCTACACCTTC
>many|TRBJ2-3|TRBD2|TRBV10-3
CAISESLTSGNRDTQYF
TGTGCCATCAGTGAGTCATTGACTAGCGGGAATCGCGATACGCAGTATTTT
>-|TRBJ2-1|TRBD1|TRBV10-3
CAISELTTGKFF
TGTGCCATCAGTGAACTTACGACAGGGAAATTCTTC
>many|TRBJ1-5|-|TRBV6-2/TRBV6-3
CASIKTLNQPQHF
TGTGCCAGCATTAAAACCTTGAATCAGCCCCAGCATTTT
>-|TRBJ1-5|TRBD1|TRBV6-1
CASSTQDRAEQPQHF
TGTGCCAGCAGTACTCAAGACAGGGCAGAGCAGCCCCAGCATTTT
>many|TRBJ2-1|TRBD2|TRBV7-2
CASSLVLLAGGPNNEQFF
TGTGCCAGCAGCTTAGTCCTCTTAGCGGGAGGGCCTAACAATGAGCAGTTCTTC
>many|TRBJ1-3|-|TRBV2
CASRVAGNTIYF
TGTGCCAGCAGGGTTGCTGGAAACACCATATATTTT
>many|TRBJ2-1|TRBD1|TRBV6-2/TRBV6-3
CASSGGTGHNEQFF
TGTGCCAGCAGCGGTGGGACAGGGCACAATGAGCAGTTCTTC
>many|TRBJ2-2|-|TRBV7-3
CASSRSENGELFF
TGTGCCAGCAGCCGGAGCGAAAACGGGGAGCTGTTTTTT
>few|TRBJ1-3|-|TRBV6-9
CASSYSRQKNTIYF
TGTGCCAGCAGTTACAGTAGACAGAAAAACACCATATATTTT
>many|TRBJ2-3|TRBD2|TRBV27
CASRLAGVGLSPDTQYF
TGTGCCAGCCGTCTAGCGGGAGTTGGTTTGAGCCCAGATACGCAGTATTTT
>many|TRBJ1-2|-|TRBV5-1
CASSIIERAGYGYTF
TGTGCCAGCAGCATAATTGAGCGGGCAGGCTATGGCTACACCTTC
>many|TRBJ2-7|-|TRBV7-2
CASSLDPLARVGEQYF
TGTGCCAGCAGCTTAGACCCGCTAGCGCGGGTGGGGGAGCAGTACTTC
>-|TRBJ2-7|-|TRBV11-2
CASSRAVASYEQYF
TGTGCCAGCAGCCGGGCAGTTGCCTCCTACGAGCAGTACTTC
>few|TRBJ2-1|TRBD2|TRBV20-1
CSALYGRRVNNEQFF
TGCAGTGCACTCTACGGGAGGCGGGTAAACAATGAGCAGTTCTTC
>many|TRBJ2-5|TRBD2|TRBV20-1
CSAGGASGAKETQYF
TGCAGTGCGGGGGGGGCTAGCGGGGCTAAAGAGACCCAGTACTTC
>many|TRBJ2-1|-|TRBV28
CASSLTPYREDEQFF
TGTGCCAGCAGTCTCACACCCTACAGGGAGGATGAGCAGTTCTTC
>many|TRBJ2-5|-|TRBV15
CATSRGSRYQETQYF
TGTGCCACCAGCAGAGGGTCAAGGTACCAAGAGACCCAGTACTTC
>few|TRBJ2-3|-|TRBV2
CASRFGPSTDTQYF
TGTGCCAGCAGGTTCGGACCTAGCACAGATACGCAGTATTTT
>many|TRBJ2-2|-|TRBV7-2
CASSLEGNTGELFF
TGTGCCAGCAGCTTAGAAGGGAACACCGGGGAGCTGTTTTTT
>many|TRBJ2-3|-|TRBV7-2
CASSLRRGRFGTDTQYF
TGTGCCAGCAGCTTACGCAGGGGACGGTTTGGGACAGATACGCAGTATTTT
>many|TRBJ2-1|TRBD2|TRBV11-2
CASSLGRGGRAYNEQFF
TGTGCCAGCAGCTTAGGTCGGGGGGGGAGAGCCTACAATGAGCAGTTCTTC
>many|TRBJ1-2|-|TRBV7-9
CASSFGEYGYTF
TGTGCCAGCAGCTTTGGGGAATATGGCTACACCTTC
>few|TRBJ2-3|TRBD2|TRBV20-1
CSARAAGGPPDTQYF
TGCAGTGCTAGAGCAGCGGGGGGGCCCCCAGATACGCAGTATTTT
>few|TRBJ1-2|-|TRBV28
CASRQPQGKNGYTF
TGTGCCAGTCGCCAGCCTCAGGGGAAAAATGGCTACACCTTC